The T cell receptor beta chain described here comes from a study of blood T cell repertoires in COVID-19. Background on the study: Material from acute and convalescent COVID-19 was sourced from the United States, Italy and Spain. Nucleic acid was either cDNA or gDNA, and it came from T cells, B-cell-depleted T cells, or PBMCs.

Trimming shortened V by 5 bases and J by 5 bases, and 15 bases separated the two germline ends. The CDR3 sequence is 13 residues long. Germline CDR1 reads GTSNPN; CDR2 reads SVGIG (reference sequence). Generated by immunoSEQ multiplex PCR, the TCRdb table keeps only in-frame clones and is missing some. The data hold over 400,000 clones, with 80% to 90% observed a single time. This TCR came from a human donor in a cohort sampled during active COVID-19. The rearrangement joins TRBV30 to TRBJ1-1; D gene unclear. Material for sequencing was peripheral blood. CDR3 region: CAWSRSSGTEAFF. DNA for the CDR3: TGTGCCTGGTCTAGGTCGTCCGGGACTGAAGCTTTCTTT.